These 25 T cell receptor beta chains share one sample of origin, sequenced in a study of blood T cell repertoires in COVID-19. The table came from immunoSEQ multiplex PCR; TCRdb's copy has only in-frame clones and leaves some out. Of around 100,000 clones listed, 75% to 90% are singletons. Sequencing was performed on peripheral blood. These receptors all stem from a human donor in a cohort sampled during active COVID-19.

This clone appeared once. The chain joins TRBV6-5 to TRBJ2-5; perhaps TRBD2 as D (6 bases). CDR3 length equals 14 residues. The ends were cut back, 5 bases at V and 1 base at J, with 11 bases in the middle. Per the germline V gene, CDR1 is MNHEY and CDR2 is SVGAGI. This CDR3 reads CASSRGGTQETQYF. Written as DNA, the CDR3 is TGTGCCAGCAGTCGTGGCGGGACCCAAGAGACCCAGTACTTC.

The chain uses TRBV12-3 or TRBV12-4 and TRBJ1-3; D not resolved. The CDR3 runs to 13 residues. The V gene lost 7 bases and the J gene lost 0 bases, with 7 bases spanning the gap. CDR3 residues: CASTVSSGNTIYF. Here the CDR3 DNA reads TGTGCCAGCACGGTTAGCTCTGGAAACACCATATATTTT.

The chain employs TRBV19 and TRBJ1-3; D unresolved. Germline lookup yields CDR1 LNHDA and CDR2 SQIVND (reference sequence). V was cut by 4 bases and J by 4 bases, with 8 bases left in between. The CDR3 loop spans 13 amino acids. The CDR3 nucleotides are TGTGCCAGTAGTAGGGCGACGGGAAACACCATATATTTT. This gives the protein CASSRATGNTIYF.

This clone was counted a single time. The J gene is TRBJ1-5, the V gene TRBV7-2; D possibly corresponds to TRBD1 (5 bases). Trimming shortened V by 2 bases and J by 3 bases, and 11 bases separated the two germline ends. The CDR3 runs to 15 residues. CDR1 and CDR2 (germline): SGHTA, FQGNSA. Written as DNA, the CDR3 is TGTGCCAGCAGCTTAAGCAGGGCAACCAATCAGCCCCAGCATTTT. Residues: CASSLSRATNQPQHF. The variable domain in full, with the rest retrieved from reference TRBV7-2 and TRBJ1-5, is GAGVSQSPSNKVTEKGKDVELRCDPISGHTALYWYRQSLGQGLEFLIYFQGNSAPDKSGLPSDRFSAERTGGSVSTLTIQRTQQEDSAVYLCASSLSRATNQPQHFGDGTRLSIL.

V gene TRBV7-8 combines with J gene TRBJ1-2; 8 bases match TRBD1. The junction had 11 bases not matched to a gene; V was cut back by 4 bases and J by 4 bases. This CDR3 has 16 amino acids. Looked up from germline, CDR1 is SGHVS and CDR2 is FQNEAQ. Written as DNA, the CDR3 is TGTGCCAGCAGCTCTACAAGGGGACAGGAGCTCTATGGCTACACCTTC. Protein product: CASSSTRGQELYGYTF.

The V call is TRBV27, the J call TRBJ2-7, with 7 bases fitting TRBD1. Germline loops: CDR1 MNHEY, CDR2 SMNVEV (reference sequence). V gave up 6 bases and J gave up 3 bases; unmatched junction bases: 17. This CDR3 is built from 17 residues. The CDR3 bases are TGTGCCAGCAGGAGCCGGGACAGCACCACTTCCCGCTACGAGCAGTACTTC. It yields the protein CASRSRDSTTSRYEQYF.

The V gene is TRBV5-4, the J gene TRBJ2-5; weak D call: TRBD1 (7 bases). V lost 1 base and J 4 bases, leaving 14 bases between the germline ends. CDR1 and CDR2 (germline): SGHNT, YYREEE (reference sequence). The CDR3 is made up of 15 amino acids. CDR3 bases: TGTGCCAGCAGCTTGCCCCGACAGGGAGGAGAGACCCAGTACTTC. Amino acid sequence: CASSLPRQGGETQYF.

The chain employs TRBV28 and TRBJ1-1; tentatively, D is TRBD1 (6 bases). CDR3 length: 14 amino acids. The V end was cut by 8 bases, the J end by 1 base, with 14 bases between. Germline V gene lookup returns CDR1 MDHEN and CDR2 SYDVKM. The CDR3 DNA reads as TGTGCCAGCTCCCGGGGGGGGCCGAACACTGAAGCTTTCTTT. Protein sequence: CASSRGGPNTEAFF.

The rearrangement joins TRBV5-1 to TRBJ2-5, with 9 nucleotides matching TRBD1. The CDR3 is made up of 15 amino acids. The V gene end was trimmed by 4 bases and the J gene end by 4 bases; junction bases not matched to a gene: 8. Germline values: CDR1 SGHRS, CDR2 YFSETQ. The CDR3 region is CASSLGQGGGETQYF. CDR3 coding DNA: TGCGCCAGCAGCCTGGGACAGGGAGGTGGAGAGACCCAGTACTTC. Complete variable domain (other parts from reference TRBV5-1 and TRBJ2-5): KAGVTQTPRYLIKTRGQQVTLSCSPISGHRSVSWYQQTPGQGLQFLFEYFSETQRNKGNFPGRFSGRQFSNSRSEMNVSTLELGDSALYLCASSLGQGGGETQYFGPGTRLLVL.

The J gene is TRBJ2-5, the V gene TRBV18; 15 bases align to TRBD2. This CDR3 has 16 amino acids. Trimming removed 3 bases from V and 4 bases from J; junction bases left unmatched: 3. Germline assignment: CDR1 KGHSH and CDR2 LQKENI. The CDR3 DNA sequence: TGTGCCAGCTCACCGACGGGACTAGCGGGGGGAGAGACCCAGTACTTC. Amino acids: CASSPTGLAGGETQYF.

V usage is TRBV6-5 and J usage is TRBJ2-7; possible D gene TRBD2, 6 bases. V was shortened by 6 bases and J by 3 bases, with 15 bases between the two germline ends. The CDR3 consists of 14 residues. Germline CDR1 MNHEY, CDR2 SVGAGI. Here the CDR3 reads CASRLDSGRYEQYF. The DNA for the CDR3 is TGTGCCAGCAGGCTTGACAGCGGGCGCTACGAGCAGTACTTC.

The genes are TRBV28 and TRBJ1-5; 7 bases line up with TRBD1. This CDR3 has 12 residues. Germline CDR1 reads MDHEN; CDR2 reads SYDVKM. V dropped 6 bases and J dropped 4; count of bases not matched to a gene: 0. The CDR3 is CASRTGNQPQHF. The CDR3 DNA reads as TGTGCCAGCAGGACAGGGAATCAGCCCCAGCATTTT.

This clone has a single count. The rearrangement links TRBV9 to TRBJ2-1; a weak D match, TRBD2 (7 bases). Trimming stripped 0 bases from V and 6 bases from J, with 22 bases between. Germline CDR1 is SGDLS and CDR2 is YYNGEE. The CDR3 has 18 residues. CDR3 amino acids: CASSVVGGGFAGVNEQFF. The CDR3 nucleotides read TGTGCCAGCAGCGTAGTTGGCGGGGGCTTTGCGGGGGTCAATGAGCAGTTCTTC. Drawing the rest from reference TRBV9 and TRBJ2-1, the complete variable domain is DSGVTQTPKHLITATGQRVTLRCSPRSGDLSVYWYQQSLDQGLQFLIQYYNGEERAKGNILERFSAQQFPDLHSELNLSSLELGDSALYFCASSVVGGGFAGVNEQFFGPGTRLTVL.

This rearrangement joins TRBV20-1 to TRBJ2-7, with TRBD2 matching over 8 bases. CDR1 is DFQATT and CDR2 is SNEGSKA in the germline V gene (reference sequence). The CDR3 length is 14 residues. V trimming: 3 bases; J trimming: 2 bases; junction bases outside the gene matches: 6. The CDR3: CSASSAGGPYEQYF. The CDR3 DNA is TGCAGTGCTAGTAGTGCGGGAGGTCCCTACGAGCAGTACTTC.

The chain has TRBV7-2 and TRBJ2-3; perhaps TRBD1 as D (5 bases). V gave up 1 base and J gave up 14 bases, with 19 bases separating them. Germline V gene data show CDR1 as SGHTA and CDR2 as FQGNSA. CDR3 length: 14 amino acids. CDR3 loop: CASSLVGLGVTGYF. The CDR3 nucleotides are TGTGCCAGCAGCTTAGTGGGTTTAGGGGTTACGGGGTATTTT. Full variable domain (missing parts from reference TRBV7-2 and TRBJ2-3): GAGVSQSPSNKVTEKGKDVELRCDPISGHTALYWYRQSLGQGLEFLIYFQGNSAPDKSGLPSDRFSAERTGGSVSTLTIQRTQQEDSAVYLCASSLVGLGVTGYFGPGTRLTVL.

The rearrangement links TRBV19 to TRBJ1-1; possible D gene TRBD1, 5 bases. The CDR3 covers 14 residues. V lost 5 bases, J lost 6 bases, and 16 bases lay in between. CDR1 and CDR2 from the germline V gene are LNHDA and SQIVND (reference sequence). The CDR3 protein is CASSPAGRSPEAFF. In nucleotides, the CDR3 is TGTGCCAGTAGTCCCGCAGGGAGGTCCCCTGAAGCTTTCTTT.

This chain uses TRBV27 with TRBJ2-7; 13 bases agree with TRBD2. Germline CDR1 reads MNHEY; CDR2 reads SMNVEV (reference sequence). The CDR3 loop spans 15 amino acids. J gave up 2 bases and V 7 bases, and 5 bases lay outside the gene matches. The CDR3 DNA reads TGTGCCAGCACCGGGACTAGCGGGGCCCCCTACGAGCAGTACTTC. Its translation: CASTGTSGAPYEQYF.

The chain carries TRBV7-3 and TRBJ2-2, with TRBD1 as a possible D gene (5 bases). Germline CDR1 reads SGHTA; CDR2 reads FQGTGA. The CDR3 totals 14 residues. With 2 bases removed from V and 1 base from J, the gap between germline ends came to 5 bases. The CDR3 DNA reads TGTGCCAGCAGCTTAGACAGGAACACCGGGGAGCTGTTTTTT. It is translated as CASSLDRNTGELFF.

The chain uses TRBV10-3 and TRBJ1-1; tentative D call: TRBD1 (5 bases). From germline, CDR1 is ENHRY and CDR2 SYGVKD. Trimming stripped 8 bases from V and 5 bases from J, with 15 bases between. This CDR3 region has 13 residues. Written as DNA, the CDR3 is TGTGCCATCGGGTTTGGGGCGGATACTGAAGCTTTCTTT. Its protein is CAIGFGADTEAFF.

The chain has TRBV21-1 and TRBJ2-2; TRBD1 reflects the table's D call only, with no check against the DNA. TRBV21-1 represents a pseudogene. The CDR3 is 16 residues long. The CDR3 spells CASSKVATGGIGELFF. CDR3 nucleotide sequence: TGTGCCAGCAGCAAAGTAGCGACAGGGGGAATCGGGGAGCTGTTTTTT.

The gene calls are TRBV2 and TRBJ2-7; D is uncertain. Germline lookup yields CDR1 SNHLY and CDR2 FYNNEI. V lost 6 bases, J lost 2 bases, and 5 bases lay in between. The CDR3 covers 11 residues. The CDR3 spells CASSLAYEQYF. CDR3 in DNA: TGTGCCAGCAGCCTCGCCTACGAGCAGTACTTC.

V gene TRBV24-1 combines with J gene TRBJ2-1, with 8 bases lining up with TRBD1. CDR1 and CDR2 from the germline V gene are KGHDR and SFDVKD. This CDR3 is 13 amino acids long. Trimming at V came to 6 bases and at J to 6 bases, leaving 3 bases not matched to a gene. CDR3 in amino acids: CATSYGQGNEQFF. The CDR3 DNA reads TGTGCCACCAGTTATGGACAGGGCAATGAGCAGTTCTTC.

CDR3 region: CATSSGLAGVQETQYF. CDR3 DNA sequence: TGTGCCACCAGCTCCGGACTAGCGGGGGTTCAAGAGACCCAGTACTTC. The chain carries TRBV15 and TRBJ2-5, with TRBD2 matching over 13 bases. Trimming removed 5 bases from V and 2 bases from J; junction bases left unmatched: 5. The germline V gene encodes CDR1 LNHNV and CDR2 YYDKDF (reference sequence). The CDR3 runs to 16 residues.

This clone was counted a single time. The DNA for the CDR3 is TGTGCCAGCAGGGGGAGCGGGGGGGCCTACGAGCAGTACTTC. Its translation is CASRGSGGAYEQYF. The J gene is TRBJ2-7, the V gene TRBV28; 10 nucleotides agree with TRBD2. Germline assignment: CDR1 MDHEN and CDR2 SYDVKM. The CDR3 length is 14 residues. With 6 bases clipped from V and 2 bases from J, the junction kept 4 bases outside the gene matches.

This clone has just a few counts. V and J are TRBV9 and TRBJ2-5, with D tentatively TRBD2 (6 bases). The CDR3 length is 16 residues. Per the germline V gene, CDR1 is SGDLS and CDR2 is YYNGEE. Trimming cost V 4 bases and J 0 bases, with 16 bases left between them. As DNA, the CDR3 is TGTGCCAGCAGCCCGGCGGGAACAACGTACCAAGAGACCCAGTACTTC. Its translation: CASSPAGTTYQETQYF. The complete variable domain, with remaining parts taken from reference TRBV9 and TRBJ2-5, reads DSGVTQTPKHLITATGQRVTLRCSPRSGDLSVYWYQQSLDQGLQFLIQYYNGEERAKGNILERFSAQQFPDLHSELNLSSLELGDSALYFCASSPAGTTYQETQYFGPGTRLLVL.